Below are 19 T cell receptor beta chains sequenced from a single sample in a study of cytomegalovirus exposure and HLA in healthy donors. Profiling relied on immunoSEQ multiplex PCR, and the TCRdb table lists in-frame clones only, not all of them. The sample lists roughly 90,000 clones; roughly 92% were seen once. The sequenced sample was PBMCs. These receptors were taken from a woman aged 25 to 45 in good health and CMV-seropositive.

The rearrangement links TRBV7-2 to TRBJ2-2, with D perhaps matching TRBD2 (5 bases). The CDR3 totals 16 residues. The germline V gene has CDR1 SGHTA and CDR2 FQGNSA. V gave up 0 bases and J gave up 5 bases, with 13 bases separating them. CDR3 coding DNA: TGTGCCAGCAGCTTAGCGGCGGCTAGCAGAACCGGGGAGCTGTTTTTT. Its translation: CASSLAAASRTGELFF.

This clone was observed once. The CDR3 DNA follows: TGCGCCAGCAGCCTCAGATCTAGCGGACCCGATACGCAGTATTTT. Its translation: CASSLRSSGPDTQYF. The V call is TRBV10-1, the J call TRBJ2-3; 7 bases agree with TRBD2. V shed 6 bases, J shed 6 bases, and the junction held 12 bases outside the gene matches. The CDR3 spans 15 residues. Germline CDR1 is WNHNN and CDR2 is SYGVQD (reference sequence).

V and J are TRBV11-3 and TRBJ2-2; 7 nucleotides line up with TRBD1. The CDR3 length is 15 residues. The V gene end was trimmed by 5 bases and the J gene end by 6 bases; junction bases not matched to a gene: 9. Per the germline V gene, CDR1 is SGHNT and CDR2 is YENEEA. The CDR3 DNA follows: TGTGCCAGCAGCCTACGACAGGGTCCCGCCGGGGAGCTGTTTTTT. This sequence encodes CASSLRQGPAGELFF.

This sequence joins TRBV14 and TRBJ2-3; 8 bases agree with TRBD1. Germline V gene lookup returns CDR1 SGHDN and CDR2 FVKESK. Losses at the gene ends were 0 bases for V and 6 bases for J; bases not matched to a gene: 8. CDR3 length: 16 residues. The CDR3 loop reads CASSQDRGHLRDTQYF. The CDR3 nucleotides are TGTGCCAGCAGCCAAGACAGGGGGCATCTTCGCGATACGCAGTATTTT.

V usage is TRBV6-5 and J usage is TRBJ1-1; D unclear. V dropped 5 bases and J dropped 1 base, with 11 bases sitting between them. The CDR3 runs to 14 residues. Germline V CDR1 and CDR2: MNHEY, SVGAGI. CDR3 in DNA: TGTGCCAGCAGTAGGTTGGCGGAGAACACTGAAGCTTTCTTT. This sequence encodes CASSRLAENTEAFF.

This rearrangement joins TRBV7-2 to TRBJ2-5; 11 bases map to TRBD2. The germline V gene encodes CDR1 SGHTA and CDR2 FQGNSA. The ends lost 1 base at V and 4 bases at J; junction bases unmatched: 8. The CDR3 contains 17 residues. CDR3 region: CASSLVFSGRAGETQYF. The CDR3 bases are TGTGCCAGCAGCTTAGTTTTTAGCGGGAGGGCGGGAGAGACCCAGTACTTC.

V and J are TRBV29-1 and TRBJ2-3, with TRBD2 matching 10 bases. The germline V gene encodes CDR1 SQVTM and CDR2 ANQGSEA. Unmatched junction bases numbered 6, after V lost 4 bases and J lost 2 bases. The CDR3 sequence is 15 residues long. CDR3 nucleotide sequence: TGCAGCGTTGCCCGGACTAGCGGATTCACAGATACGCAGTATTTT. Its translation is CSVARTSGFTDTQYF.

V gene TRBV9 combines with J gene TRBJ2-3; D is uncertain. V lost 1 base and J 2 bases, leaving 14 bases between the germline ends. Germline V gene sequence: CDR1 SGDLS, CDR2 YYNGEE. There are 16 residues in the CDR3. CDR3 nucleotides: TGTGCCAGCAGCGTATCAGTAGCCGCTGACACAGATACGCAGTATTTT. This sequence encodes CASSVSVAADTDTQYF.

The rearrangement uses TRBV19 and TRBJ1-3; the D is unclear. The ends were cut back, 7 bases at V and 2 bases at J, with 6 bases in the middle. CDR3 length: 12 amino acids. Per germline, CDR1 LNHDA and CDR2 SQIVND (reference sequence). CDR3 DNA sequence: TGTGCCAGTATTAGCCCTGGAAACACCATATATTTT. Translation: CASISPGNTIYF.

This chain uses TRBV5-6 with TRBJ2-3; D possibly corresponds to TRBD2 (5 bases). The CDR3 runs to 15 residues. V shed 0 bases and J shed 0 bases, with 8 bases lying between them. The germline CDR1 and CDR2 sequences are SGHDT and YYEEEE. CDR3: CASSLGASSTDTQYF. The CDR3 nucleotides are TGTGCCAGCAGCTTGGGGGCTAGCAGCACAGATACGCAGTATTTT.

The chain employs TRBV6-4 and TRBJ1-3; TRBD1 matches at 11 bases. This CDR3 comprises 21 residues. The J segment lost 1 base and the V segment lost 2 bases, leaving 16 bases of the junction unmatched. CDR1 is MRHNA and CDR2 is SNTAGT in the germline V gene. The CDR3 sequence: CASSDVPGQGDGAVSGNTIYF. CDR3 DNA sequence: TGTGCCAGCAGTGACGTACCGGGACAGGGGGACGGTGCCGTTTCTGGAAACACCATATATTTT.

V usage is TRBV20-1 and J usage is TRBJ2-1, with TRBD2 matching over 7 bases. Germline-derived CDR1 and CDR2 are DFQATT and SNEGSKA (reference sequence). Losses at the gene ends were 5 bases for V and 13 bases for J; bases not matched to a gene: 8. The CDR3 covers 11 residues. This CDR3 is CSALISGTQFF. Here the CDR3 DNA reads TGCAGTGCTTTAATCAGCGGGACCCAGTTCTTC.

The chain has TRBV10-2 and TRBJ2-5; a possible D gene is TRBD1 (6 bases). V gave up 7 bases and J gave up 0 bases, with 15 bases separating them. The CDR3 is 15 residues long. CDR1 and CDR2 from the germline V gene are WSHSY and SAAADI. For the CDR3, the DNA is TGCGCCAGCAAGGATAGTCGGGACAACCAAGAGACCCAGTACTTC. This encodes CASKDSRDNQETQYF.

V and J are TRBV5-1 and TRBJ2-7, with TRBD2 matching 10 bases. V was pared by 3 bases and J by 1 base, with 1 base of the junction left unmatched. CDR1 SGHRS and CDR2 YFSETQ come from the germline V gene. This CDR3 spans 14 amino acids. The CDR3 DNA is TGCGCCAGCAGCTGGACTAGCGGTTCCTACGAGCAGTACTTC. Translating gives CASSWTSGSYEQYF.

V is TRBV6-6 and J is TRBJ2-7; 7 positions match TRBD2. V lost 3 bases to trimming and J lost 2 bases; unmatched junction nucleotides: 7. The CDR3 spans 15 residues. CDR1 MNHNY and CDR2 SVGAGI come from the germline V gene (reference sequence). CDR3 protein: CASSYGPGRPYEQYF. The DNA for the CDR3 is TGTGCCAGCAGTTATGGTCCCGGGAGGCCCTACGAGCAGTACTTC.

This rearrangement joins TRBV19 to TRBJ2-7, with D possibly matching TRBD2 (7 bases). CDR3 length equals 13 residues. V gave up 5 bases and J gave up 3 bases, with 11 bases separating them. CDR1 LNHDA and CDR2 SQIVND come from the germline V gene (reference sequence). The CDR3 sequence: CASSRGAFYEQYF. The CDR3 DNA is TGTGCCAGTAGTCGGGGGGCCTTCTACGAGCAGTACTTC.

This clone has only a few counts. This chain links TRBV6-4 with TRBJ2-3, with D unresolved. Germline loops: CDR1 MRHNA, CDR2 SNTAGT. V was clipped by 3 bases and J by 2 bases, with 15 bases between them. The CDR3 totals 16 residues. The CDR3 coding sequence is TGTGCCAGCAGTGATGGGCACCAACCATCCACAGATACGCAGTATTTT. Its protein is CASSDGHQPSTDTQYF.

CDR3 coding DNA: TGTGCCAGCAGCGTGTCTAGCGGGAGGACCTACGAGCAGTACTTC. Its protein is CASSVSSGRTYEQYF. This chain joins TRBV9 and TRBJ2-7; the match to TRBD2 covers 11 bases. V trimming: 2 bases; J trimming: 2 bases; junction bases outside the gene matches: 3. Germline CDR1 SGDLS, CDR2 YYNGEE. This CDR3 region has 15 residues.

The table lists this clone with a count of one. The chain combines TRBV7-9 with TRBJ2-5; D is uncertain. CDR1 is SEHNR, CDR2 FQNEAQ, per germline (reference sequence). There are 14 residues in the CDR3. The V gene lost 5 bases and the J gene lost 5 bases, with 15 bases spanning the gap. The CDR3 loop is CASSISSGAETQYF. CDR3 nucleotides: TGTGCCAGCAGCATATCATCGGGTGCGGAGACCCAGTACTTC.